The clone carrying this T cell receptor (beta chain) occurred many times. Its target is unknown. This sample is part of a study of identical twins. Study outcomes and limitations: Abundant beta clonotypes from cord blood had fewer insertions, unlike memory repertoires, which showed none.

TCRdb ran MiXCR on the 5' RACE reads and lists one entry per CDR3 protein. The data show a few hundred thousand distinct CDR3 sequences, roughly 18% seen once. The sequence was obtained from a man in his fifties in good health. Material: naive T cells sorted from blood.

Here the CDR3 DNA reads TGTGCCAGCAGCTCCGGACTAGCGCTCAATGAGCAGTTCTTC. This translates into CASSSGLALNEQFF. This chain connects TRBV5-6 to TRBJ2-1; the match to TRBD2 covers 9 bases. J lost 6 bases, V lost 3 bases, and 4 bases had no gene match. Germline CDR1 reads SGHDT; CDR2 reads YYEEEE. The CDR3 has 14 amino acids.